These 14 T cell receptor beta chains share one sample of origin, sequenced in a study of blood T cell repertoires in COVID-19. Method: immunoSEQ multiplex PCR; TCRdb's copy keeps in-frame clones and lacks some. The sample lists 130,000 to 150,000 clones, about 79% occurring once. Sequencing used peripheral blood. The receptors originated from a man aged 55 to 70 with active or convalescent COVID-19.

DNA for the CDR3: TGTGCCAGTACCCGGGACAGGGGCGACGAGCAGTACTTC. Protein: CASTRDRGDEQYF. The chain couples TRBV19 to TRBJ2-7; TRBD1 matches 10 bases. The length of the CDR3 is 13 residues. V lost 7 bases to trimming and J lost 5 bases; unmatched junction nucleotides: 5. Germline CDR1 LNHDA, CDR2 SQIVND (reference sequence).

The V gene is TRBV10-1, the J gene TRBJ1-5; the D is unclear. The CDR3 is 14 residues long. The V gene's germline CDR1 is WNHNN and CDR2 SYGVQD (reference sequence). Between the trimmed V and J ends, which lost 0 bases and 0 bases, there was a span of 3 bases. This chain's CDR3 is CASSESSSNQPQHF. The CDR3 nucleotides are TGCGCCAGCAGTGAGTCGAGTAGCAATCAGCCCCAGCATTTT.

The gene calls are TRBV14 and TRBJ2-3, with TRBD2 identical over 12 bases. The length of the CDR3 is 17 residues. Germline values: CDR1 SGHDN, CDR2 FVKESK. Unmatched junction bases numbered 3, after V lost 1 base and J lost 1 base. The CDR3 region is CASSQGTSGIRTDTQYF. CDR3 sequence (DNA): TGTGCCAGCAGCCAAGGGACTAGCGGGATCCGCACAGATACGCAGTATTTT.

J is TRBJ2-3 and V is TRBV1; the table gives TRBD2 as D, unverified against the DNA. TRBV1 is designated a pseudogene. This CDR3 is built from 16 residues. The CDR3 reads CTESGGSGGSADTQYF. In DNA form, the CDR3 reads TGCACCGAGTCGGGGGGCAGCGGGGGGAGCGCAGATACGCAGTATTTT.

The rearrangement joins TRBV9 to TRBJ2-2; 12 bases match TRBD2. V was clipped by 3 bases and J by 1 base; unmatched bases: 7. From germline, CDR1 is SGDLS and CDR2 YYNGEE. The CDR3 length is 18 residues. CDR3 region: CASSGVTSGRLNTGELFF. Written as DNA, the CDR3 is TGTGCCAGCAGCGGGGTCACTAGCGGGAGGTTGAACACCGGGGAGCTGTTTTTT.

The chain recombines TRBV28 with TRBJ2-3; 7 bases line up with TRBD2. Unmatched junction bases numbered 10, after V lost 4 bases and J lost 0 bases. The CDR3 length is 17 residues. Germline CDR1 MDHEN, CDR2 SYDVKM. Here the CDR3 DNA reads TGTGCCAGCAGTTCCCAATCGGCTAGCGGTAGCACAGATACGCAGTATTTT. Translation gives CASSSQSASGSTDTQYF. Using reference TRBV28 and TRBJ2-3 for the parts outside the CDR3, the full variable domain is DVKVTQSSRYLVKRTGEKVFLECVQDMDHENMFWYRQDPGLGLRLIYFSYDVKMKEKGDIPEGYSVSREKKERFSLILESASTNQTSMYLCASSSQSASGSTDTQYFGPGTRLTVL.

V and J are TRBV19 and TRBJ1-3, with D perhaps TRBD1 (5 bases). The CDR3 sequence is 13 residues long. The V end lost 11 bases, the J end lost 0 bases, and 11 bases lay between the germline ends. Germline values: CDR1 LNHDA, CDR2 SQIVND (reference sequence). DNA for the CDR3: TGTGCCTCCGGGGGATCCTCTGGAAACACCATATATTTT. As protein: CASGGSSGNTIYF. Based on the CDR3 plus reference TRBV19 and TRBJ1-3, the full variable domain is DGGITQSPKYLFRKEGQNVTLSCEQNLNHDAMYWYRQDPGQGLRLIYYSQIVNDFQKGDIAEGYSVSREKKESFPLTVTSAQKNPTAFYLCASGGSSGNTIYFGEGSWLTVV.

This rearrangement joins TRBV27 to TRBJ2-7; TRBD1 aligns across 9 bases. Germline V gives CDR1 MNHEY, CDR2 SMNVEV (reference sequence). This CDR3 comprises 14 residues. After removal of 6 bases from V and 3 bases from J, the junction contained 6 bases not matched to a gene. The DNA for the CDR3 is TGTGCCAGCAGCCCGCGGACAGGGGACTACGAGCAGTACTTC. It is translated as CASSPRTGDYEQYF.

The J gene is TRBJ2-7, the V gene TRBV6-2 or TRBV6-3, with a weak D call TRBD1 (7 bases). Germline CDR1 is MNHEY and CDR2 is SVGEGT. This CDR3 is built from 15 residues. V dropped 2 bases and J dropped 0 bases, with 11 bases sitting between them. The CDR3 reads CASSYGQGGSYEQYV. In DNA form, the CDR3 reads TGTGCCAGCAGTTACGGGCAGGGGGGCTCCTACGAGCAGTACGTC.

This clone was seen only a few times. This CDR3 is CASSSKLADTQYF. The DNA for the CDR3 is TGCGCCAGCAGCTCCAAACTAGCAGATACGCAGTATTTT. The J gene is TRBJ2-3, the V gene TRBV5-1; D is possibly TRBD2 (5 bases). Between the trimmed V and J ends, which lost 3 bases and 4 bases, there was a span of 9 bases. Germline V gene lookup returns CDR1 SGHRS and CDR2 YFSETQ. The CDR3 runs 13 residues.

This sequence joins TRBV5-8 and TRBJ1-5, with D possibly TRBD1 on 6 matching bases. CDR3 length: 20 residues. Deletions cut 0 bases from V and 2 bases from J, with 24 bases between. Germline lookup yields CDR1 SGHTS and CDR2 YDEGEE. CDR3 in amino acids: CASSLVYGGAGVAGNQPQHF. CDR3 coding DNA: TGTGCCAGCAGCTTGGTTTACGGGGGCGCGGGGGTGGCGGGCAATCAGCCCCAGCATTTT. The full variable domain, its missing parts supplied by reference TRBV5-8 and TRBJ1-5, is EAGVTQSPTHLIKTRGQQATLRCSPISGHTSVYWYQQALGLGLQFLLWYDEGEERNRGNFPPRFSGRQFPNYSSELNVNALELEDSALYLCASSLVYGGAGVAGNQPQHFGDGTRLSIL.

V is TRBV12-3 or TRBV12-4 and J is TRBJ1-1; D unclear. The CDR3 is 13 amino acids. V was shortened by 3 bases and J by 4 bases, with 9 bases between the two germline ends. The CDR3 sequence: CASSLKHTTEAFF. In DNA form, the CDR3 reads TGTGCCAGCAGTTTGAAACACACCACTGAAGCTTTCTTT.

This chain joins TRBV18 and TRBJ1-1; D is undetermined. Looked up from germline, CDR1 is KGHSH and CDR2 is LQKENI. V was pared by 2 bases and J by 5 bases, with 12 bases between. CDR3 length: 14 residues. CDR3 bases: TGTGCCAGCTCACCAGGAGGTGGCAGGACTGAAGCTTTCTTT. The encoded protein is CASSPGGGRTEAFF.

The V and J genes are TRBV5-1 and TRBJ2-5, with D possibly TRBD1 on 6 matching bases. Per germline, CDR1 SGHRS and CDR2 YFSETQ. The CDR3 contains 16 residues. With 5 bases removed from V and 1 base from J, the gap between germline ends came to 18 bases. The CDR3 loop reads CASSYVMTGGQETQYF. The DNA for the CDR3 is TGCGCCAGCAGTTACGTGATGACAGGAGGCCAAGAGACCCAGTACTTC.